The 10 T cell receptor beta chains below all came from one sample that was sequenced in a study of T cell changes during pregnancy in multiple sclerosis (dated by TCRdb to about 2019). The library was obtained by the immunoSEQ multiplex PCR assay. TCRdb re-hosts the immuneACCESS table, in-frame sequences only. Its copies lack some clones; in the studies checked, an unresolved V gene accounts for under half of them, and the cause for the rest is not known. The sample contains just under 65,000 clones, roughly 88% of them found a single time. The ten largest account for less than 2.5% of the sample. The source material was peripheral blood, sampled in the second trimester of pregnancy. The receptors originated from a female donor in good health, enrolled as a control in a pregnancy study.

This clone was seen just once. This chain joins TRBV5-1 and TRBJ1-2; D is unresolved. The CDR3 is made up of 14 amino acids. Germline V lookup: CDR1 SGHRS, CDR2 YFSETQ. V lost 0 bases to trimming and J lost 2 bases, with 8 bases between them. The CDR3 DNA sequence: TGCGCCAGCAGCTTGGGAGAGCCCAACTATGGCTACACCTTC. Residues: CASSLGEPNYGYTF. The entire variable domain, with the rest obtained from reference TRBV5-1 and TRBJ1-2, is as follows: KAGVTQTPRYLIKTRGQQVTLSCSPISGHRSVSWYQQTPGQGLQFLFEYFSETQRNKGNFPGRFSGRQFSNSRSEMNVSTLELGDSALYLCASSLGEPNYGYTFGSGTRLTVV.

The rearrangement uses TRBV2 and TRBJ1-1; D might be TRBD1 (5 bases). Germline V gene sequence: CDR1 SNHLY, CDR2 FYNNEI. The V end was cut by 4 bases, the J end by 1 base, with 10 bases between. The CDR3 extends over 14 amino acids. CDR3 loop: CASSGQRTNTEAFF. In nucleotides, the CDR3 is TGTGCCAGCAGTGGACAGCGCACGAACACTGAAGCTTTCTTT.

This sequence joins TRBV7-6 and TRBJ2-1; D is unresolved. This CDR3 spans 13 amino acids. CDR1 is SGHVS, CDR2 FNYEAQ, per germline. V lost 1 base and J lost 5, with 6 bases in between. The CDR3 reads CASSLDRNNEQFF. The CDR3 bases are TGTGCCAGCAGCTTAGACAGAAACAATGAGCAGTTCTTC.

The chain recombines TRBV2 with TRBJ2-2; D is ambiguous. The V end was cut by 2 bases, the J end by 1 base, with 8 bases between. Germline V gives CDR1 SNHLY, CDR2 FYNNEI. The CDR3 contains 15 residues. Here the CDR3 DNA reads TGTGCCAGCAGTGAATTGGTCGGGAACACCGGGGAGCTGTTTTTT. This translates into CASSELVGNTGELFF.

The chain couples TRBV15 to TRBJ2-2; tentatively, D is TRBD1 (5 bases). The germline gives CDR1 LNHNV, CDR2 YYDKDF (reference sequence). The CDR3 loop spans 16 amino acids. Deletions cut 7 bases from V and 2 bases from J, with 17 bases between. Here the CDR3 reads CATTNRRGSNTGELFF. CDR3 nucleotide sequence: TGTGCCACCACGAATCGTAGGGGCAGCAACACCGGGGAGCTGTTTTTT.

The gene calls are TRBV6-5 and TRBJ2-3, with 7 bases fitting TRBD2. V lost 2 bases and J lost 2; bases outside the gene matches: 4. This CDR3 is built from 15 residues. Germline-derived CDR1 and CDR2 are MNHEY and SVGAGI. Written as DNA, the CDR3 is TGTGCCAGCAGTTACAGCGGGGCCCTCACAGATACGCAGTATTTT. Its protein is CASSYSGALTDTQYF.

The rearrangement joins TRBV19 to TRBJ1-5; perhaps TRBD1 as D (5 bases). Trimming stripped 0 bases from V and 6 bases from J, with 15 bases between. The CDR3 extends over 16 amino acids. CDR1 is LNHDA and CDR2 is SQIVND in the germline V gene (reference sequence). CDR3 sequence (DNA): TGTGCCAGTAGTATAGAACACAGGCGATACCCTCAGCCCCAGCATTTT. Translated: CASSIEHRRYPQPQHF.

The chain has TRBV28 and TRBJ2-7; weak D call: TRBD2 (5 bases). The CDR3 loop spans 12 amino acids. Trimming shortened V by 3 bases and J by 6 bases, and 9 bases separated the two germline ends. Germline V gene lookup returns CDR1 MDHEN and CDR2 SYDVKM. Written as DNA, the CDR3 is TGTGCCAGCAGTTTTGGCGGGTTCGAGCAGTACTTC. Protein product: CASSFGGFEQYF.

This chain joins TRBV9 and TRBJ2-7; D call uncertain. There are 13 residues in the CDR3. Trimming removed 0 bases from V and 6 bases from J, with 10 bases in between. Looked up from germline, CDR1 is SGDLS and CDR2 is YYNGEE. For the CDR3, the DNA is TGTGCCAGCAGCGTAGAGGCGGTCGGCGAGCAGTACTTC. It codes for CASSVEAVGEQYF.

The genes are TRBV28 and TRBJ1-5; possible D gene TRBD1, 5 bases. This CDR3 contains 14 residues. Germline lookup yields CDR1 MDHEN and CDR2 SYDVKM. With 2 bases removed from V and 6 bases from J, the gap between germline ends came to 11 bases. The CDR3 spells CASSLVGGSQPQHF. Here the CDR3 DNA reads TGTGCCAGCAGTTTAGTTGGGGGGAGTCAGCCCCAGCATTTT.